This entry is about one TCR beta chain. The data are from a study of T-cell memory formation after mild COVID-19. V shed 3 bases and J 1 base; nucleotides not matched to a gene: 16. This CDR3 has 18 residues. Germline V gives CDR1 DFQATT, CDR2 SNEGSKA (reference sequence). TCRdb re-called the 5' RACE reads through MiXCR, storing one row per CDR3 protein. This sample has about 400,000 distinct CDR3 sequences, with approximately 24% found just once. The V call is TRBV20-1, the J call TRBJ1-2, with TRBD1 matching 8 bases. The TCR comes from an adult woman who had mild COVID-19 (a few samples of this study predate the infection). Cell type and time point are not known. The sample taken for sequencing was PBMCs or a T cell subset sorted from them (not recorded which). Here the CDR3 reads CSASPHRGAGEINYGYTF. The CDR3, as DNA: TGCAGTGCTAGCCCTCACAGGGGGGCAGGGGAGATTAACTATGGCTACACCTTC.